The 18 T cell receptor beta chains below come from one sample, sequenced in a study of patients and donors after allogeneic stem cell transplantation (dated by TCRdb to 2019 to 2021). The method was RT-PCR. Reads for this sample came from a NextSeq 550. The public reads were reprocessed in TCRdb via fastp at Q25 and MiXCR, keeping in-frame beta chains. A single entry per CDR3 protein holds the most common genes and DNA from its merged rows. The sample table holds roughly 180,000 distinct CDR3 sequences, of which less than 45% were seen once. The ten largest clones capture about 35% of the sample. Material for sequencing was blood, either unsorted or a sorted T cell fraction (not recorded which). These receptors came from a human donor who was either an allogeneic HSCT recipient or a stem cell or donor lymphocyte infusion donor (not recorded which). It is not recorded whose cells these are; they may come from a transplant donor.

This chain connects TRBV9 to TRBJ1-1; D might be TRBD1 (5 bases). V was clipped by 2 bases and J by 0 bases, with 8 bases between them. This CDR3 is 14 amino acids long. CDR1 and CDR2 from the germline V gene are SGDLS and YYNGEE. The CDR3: CASSVRAMNTEAFF. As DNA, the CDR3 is TGTGCCAGCAGCGTCAGGGCCATGAACACTGAAGCTTTCTTT.

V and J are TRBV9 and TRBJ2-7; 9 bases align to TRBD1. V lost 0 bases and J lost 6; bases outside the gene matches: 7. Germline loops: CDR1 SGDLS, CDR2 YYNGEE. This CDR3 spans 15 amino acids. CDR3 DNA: TGTGCCAGCAGCGTAGGCGTGGGACAGGGTGGCGAGCAGTACTTC. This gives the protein CASSVGVGQGGEQYF. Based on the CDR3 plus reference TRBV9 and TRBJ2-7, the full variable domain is DSGVTQTPKHLITATGQRVTLRCSPRSGDLSVYWYQQSLDQGLQFLIQYYNGEERAKGNILERFSAQQFPDLHSELNLSSLELGDSALYFCASSVGVGQGGEQYFGPGTRLTVT.

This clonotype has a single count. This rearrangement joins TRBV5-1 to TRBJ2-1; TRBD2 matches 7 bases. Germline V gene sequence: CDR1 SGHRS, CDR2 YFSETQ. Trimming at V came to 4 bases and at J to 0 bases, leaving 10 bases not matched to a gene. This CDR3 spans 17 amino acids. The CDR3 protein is CASSLVTSVSSYNEQFF. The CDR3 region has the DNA TGCGCCAGCAGCCTGGTAACTAGCGTGAGCTCCTACAATGAGCAGTTCTTC.

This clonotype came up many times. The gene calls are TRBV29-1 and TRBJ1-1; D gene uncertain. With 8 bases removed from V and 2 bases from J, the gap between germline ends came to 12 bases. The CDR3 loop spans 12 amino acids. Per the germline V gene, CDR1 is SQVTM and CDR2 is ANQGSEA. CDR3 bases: TGCAGCTCTGTCCCCAGCAACACTGAAGCTTTCTTT. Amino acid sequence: CSSVPSNTEAFF.

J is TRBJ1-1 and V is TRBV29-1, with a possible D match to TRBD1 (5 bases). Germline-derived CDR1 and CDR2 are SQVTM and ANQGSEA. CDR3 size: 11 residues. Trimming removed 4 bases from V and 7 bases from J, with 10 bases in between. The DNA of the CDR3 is TGCAGCGTTGTCCCAGGGAGTGAAGCTTTCTTT. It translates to CSVVPGSEAFF.

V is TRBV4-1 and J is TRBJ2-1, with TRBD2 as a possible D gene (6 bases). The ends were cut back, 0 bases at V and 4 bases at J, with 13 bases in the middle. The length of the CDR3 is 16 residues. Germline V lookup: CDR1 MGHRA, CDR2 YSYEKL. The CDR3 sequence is CASSQDDLARYNEQFF. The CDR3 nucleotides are TGCGCCAGCAGCCAAGATGATCTAGCGAGATACAATGAGCAGTTCTTC.

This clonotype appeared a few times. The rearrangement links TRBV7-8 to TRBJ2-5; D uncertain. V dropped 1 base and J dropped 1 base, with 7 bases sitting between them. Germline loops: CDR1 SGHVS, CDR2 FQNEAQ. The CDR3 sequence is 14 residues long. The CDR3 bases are TGTGCCAGCAGCTTAGGAACCGTCCAAGAGACCCAGTACTTC. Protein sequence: CASSLGTVQETQYF.

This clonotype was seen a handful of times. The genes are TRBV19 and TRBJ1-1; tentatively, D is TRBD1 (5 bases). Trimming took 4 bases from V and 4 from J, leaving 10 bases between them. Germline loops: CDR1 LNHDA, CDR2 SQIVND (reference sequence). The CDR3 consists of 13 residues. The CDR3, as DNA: TGTGCCAGTAGTAACCGGGACCTCACTGAAGCTTTCTTT. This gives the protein CASSNRDLTEAFF.

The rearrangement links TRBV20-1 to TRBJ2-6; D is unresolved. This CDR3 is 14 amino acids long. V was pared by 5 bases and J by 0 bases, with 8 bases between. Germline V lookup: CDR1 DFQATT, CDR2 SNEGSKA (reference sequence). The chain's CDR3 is CSARTDSGANVLTF. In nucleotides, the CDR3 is TGCAGTGCTCGGACGGACTCTGGGGCCAACGTCCTGACTTTC.

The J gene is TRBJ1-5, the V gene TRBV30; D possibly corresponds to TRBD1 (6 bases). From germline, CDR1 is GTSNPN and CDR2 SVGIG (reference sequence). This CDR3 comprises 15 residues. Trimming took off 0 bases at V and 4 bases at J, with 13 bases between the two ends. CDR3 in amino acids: CAWSVGDNLNQPQHF. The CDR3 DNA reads TGTGCCTGGAGTGTAGGGGACAACCTAAATCAGCCCCAGCATTTT. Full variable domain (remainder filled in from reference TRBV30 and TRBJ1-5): SQTIHQWPATLVQPVGSPLSLECTVEGTSNPNLYWYRQAAGRGLQLLFYSVGIGQISSEVPQNLSASRPQDRQFILSSKKLLLSDSGFYLCAWSVGDNLNQPQHFGDGTRLSIL.

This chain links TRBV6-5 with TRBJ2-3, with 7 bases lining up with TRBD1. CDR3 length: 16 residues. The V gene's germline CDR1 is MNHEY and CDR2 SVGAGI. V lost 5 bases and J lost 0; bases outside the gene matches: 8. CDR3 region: CASSSLTGWSTDTQYF. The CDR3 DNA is TGTGCCAGCAGTAGTCTGACAGGGTGGAGCACAGATACGCAGTATTTT.

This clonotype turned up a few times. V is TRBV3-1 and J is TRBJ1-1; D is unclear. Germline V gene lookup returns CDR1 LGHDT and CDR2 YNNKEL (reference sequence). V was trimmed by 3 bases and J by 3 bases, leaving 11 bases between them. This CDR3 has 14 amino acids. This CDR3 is CASSHVGWDTEAFF. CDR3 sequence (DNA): TGTGCCAGCAGCCATGTGGGGTGGGACACTGAAGCTTTCTTT.

The CDR3 reads CASSFTSYEQYF. The DNA of the CDR3 is TGTGCCAGCAGTTTTACGAGCTACGAGCAGTACTTC. The chain couples TRBV12-3 or TRBV12-4 to TRBJ2-7; D ambiguous. This CDR3 comprises 12 residues. Trimming took off 3 bases at V and 3 bases at J, with 6 bases between the two ends.

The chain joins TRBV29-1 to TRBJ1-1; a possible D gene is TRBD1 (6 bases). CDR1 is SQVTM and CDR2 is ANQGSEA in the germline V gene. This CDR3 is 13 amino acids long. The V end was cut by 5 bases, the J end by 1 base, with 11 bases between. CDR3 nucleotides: TGCAGCGTTTCTGTGGGGGCGAACACTGAAGCTTTCTTT. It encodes CSVSVGANTEAFF.

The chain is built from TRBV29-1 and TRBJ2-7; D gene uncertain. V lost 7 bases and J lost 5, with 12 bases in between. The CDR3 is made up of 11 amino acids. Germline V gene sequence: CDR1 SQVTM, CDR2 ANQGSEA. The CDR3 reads CSAWGSDEQYF. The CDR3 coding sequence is TGCAGCGCCTGGGGATCTGACGAGCAGTACTTC.

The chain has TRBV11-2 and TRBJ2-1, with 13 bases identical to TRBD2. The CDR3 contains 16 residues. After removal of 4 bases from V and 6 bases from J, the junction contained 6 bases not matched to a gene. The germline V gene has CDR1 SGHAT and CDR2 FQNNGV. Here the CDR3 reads CASSSGTSGMGNEQFF. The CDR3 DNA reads TGTGCCAGCAGCTCTGGGACTAGCGGGATGGGCAATGAGCAGTTCTTC.

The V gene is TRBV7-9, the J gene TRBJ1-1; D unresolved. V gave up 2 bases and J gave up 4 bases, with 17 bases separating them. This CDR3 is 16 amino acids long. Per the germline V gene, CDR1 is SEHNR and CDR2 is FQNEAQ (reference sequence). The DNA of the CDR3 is TGTGCCAGCAGCTTATGGGCTGCTTTGGGTTTCACTGAAGCTTTCTTT. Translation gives CASSLWAALGFTEAFF.

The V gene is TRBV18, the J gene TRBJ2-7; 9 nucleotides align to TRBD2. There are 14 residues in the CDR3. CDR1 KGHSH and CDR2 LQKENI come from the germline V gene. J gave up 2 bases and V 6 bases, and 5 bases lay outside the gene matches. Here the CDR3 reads CASSLTSGTYEQYF. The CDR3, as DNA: TGTGCCAGCTCGCTGACTAGCGGCACCTACGAGCAGTACTTC.